This TCR beta chain comes out of a study of beta chain features in type 1 diabetes. Study results and limitations: Healthy donors had naive, central memory and Treg TCRB repertoires that appeared less similar than those seen among patients. Type 1 diabetes patients showed a moderate but significant shortening of TCRB CDR3s in all four CD4+ subsets. Patients with type 1 diabetes carried fewer insertions and had more deletions at their VDJ junctions.

As to this clone: Its antigen remains unidentified.

CDR3 length: 14 residues. Germline CDR1 reads KGHSH; CDR2 reads LQKENI. V lost 3 bases, J lost 4 bases, and 12 bases lay in between. A single heparinised blood sample, averaging roughly 110 mL, was obtained per donor. Central memory, naive, regulatory and stem cell-like memory CD4+ cells were sorted by CD45RO/CCR7/CD25/CD127/CD95/CD27. The whole isolated RNA underwent reverse transcription, so sequencing captured expressed TCRB transcripts. Produced via immunoSEQ multiplex PCR; TCRdb's table is partial and in-frame only. In the table there are hundreds of thousands of clones, roughly an eighth of which are singletons.

This TCR was sampled from a young man with type 1 diabetes. The chain uses TRBV18 and TRBJ1-1; possible D gene TRBD1, 6 bases. Material: naive CD4+ T cells from blood. CDR3 region: CASSPDWGATEAFF. As DNA, the CDR3 is TGTGCCAGCTCACCCGACTGGGGGGCCACTGAAGCTTTCTTT.